A selection of T cell receptor beta chains follows, all from one sample in a study of beta chain features in type 1 diabetes. Data came from immunoSEQ multiplex PCR; TCRdb stores just in-frame clones and leaves some out. The repertoire has 250,000 or so clones, roughly 14% of them found once; the top ten carry 0.015% to 0.02%. Sequenced sample: naive CD4+ T cells from blood. Receptors were obtained from a man aged 30 to 45 with type 1 diabetes. The CDR3 runs from the conserved cysteine through the conserved F or W. A D gene is named only where the DNA matches it firmly. Where a row states a size, it is once, few, many or the class of an expanded clone; other rows omit it.

CDR3aa	CDR3nt	v_gene	d_gene	abundance	j_gene
CASSTIGLAGGEQFF	TGTGCCAGCAGCACCATCGGACTAGCGGGAGGCGAGCAGTTCTTC	TRBV7-2	TRBD2	-	TRBJ2-1
CASSPPDRGYGYTF	TGTGCCAGCAGCCCTCCGGACAGGGGTTATGGCTACACCTTC	TRBV7-8	TRBD1	few	TRBJ1-2
CASALGGSNYGYTF	TGTGCTAGTGCCCTGGGGGGTTCTAACTATGGCTACACCTTC	TRBV12-5	-	few	TRBJ1-2
CAGGSGTDTQYF	TGTGCCGGCGGTAGCGGCACAGATACGCAGTATTTT	TRBV10-3	-	-	TRBJ2-3
CSVGGDSTDTQYF	TGCAGCGTTGGGGGGGACAGCACAGATACGCAGTATTTT	TRBV29-1	-	-	TRBJ2-3
CASSSGTSGGGDTQYF	TGCGCCAGCAGCAGCGGGACTAGCGGGGGTGGAGATACGCAGTATTTT	TRBV5-1	TRBD2	few	TRBJ2-3
CASSPSLGRVHEQYF	TGTGCCAGCTCACCTTCTTTGGGCAGGGTGCACGAGCAGTACTTC	TRBV18	-	-	TRBJ2-7
CASSVNFDKTEQYF	TGTGCCAGCAGTGTTAACTTTGATAAAACCGAGCAGTACTTC	TRBV2	-	-	TRBJ2-7
CASSRQGAGGYTF	TGCGCCAGCAGCCGACAGGGGGCGGGAGGCTACACCTTC	TRBV4-1	TRBD1	few	TRBJ1-2
CASSLGTALSNQPQHF	TGTGCCAGCAGCTTAGGAACAGCCCTGAGCAATCAGCCCCAGCATTTT	TRBV7-2	-	few	TRBJ1-5
CASSSSTGAGNTIYF	TGTGCCAGCAGCTCCTCGACAGGAGCCGGAAACACCATATATTTT	TRBV5-6	-	-	TRBJ1-3
CASSQGQSYEQYF	TGTGCCAGCTCCCAAGGACAGAGCTACGAGCAGTACTTC	TRBV18	-	-	TRBJ2-7
CASTLGPGEYEQYF	TGTGCCAGCACCTTAGGTCCAGGGGAATACGAGCAGTACTTC	TRBV11-3	-	few	TRBJ2-7
CASSMRQGHQPQHF	TGTGCCAGTAGTATGCGGCAGGGGCATCAGCCCCAGCATTTT	TRBV19	-	-	TRBJ1-5
CASFRDGSSYEQYF	TGTGCCAGCTTCCGGGACGGGAGCTCCTACGAGCAGTACTTC	TRBV6-6	-	few	TRBJ2-7
CASSAHRGGGSPLHF	TGTGCCAGCAGTGCCCACAGGGGTGGTGGATCACCCCTCCACTTT	TRBV6-1	TRBD1	-	TRBJ1-6
CASSANRGVWTEAFF	TGTGCCAGCAGTGCAAACAGGGGGGTATGGACTGAAGCTTTCTTT	TRBV25-1	TRBD1	-	TRBJ1-1
CSVVVQGYEQYF	TGCAGCGTTGTAGTACAGGGATACGAGCAGTACTTC	TRBV29-1	-	-	TRBJ2-7
CASSIWGGGPEPQHF	TGTGCCAGTAGTATATGGGGCGGGGGGCCGGAGCCCCAGCATTTT	TRBV19	-	-	TRBJ1-5
CASSLKTSGAYTDTQYF	TGTGCCAGCAGCCTCAAGACTAGCGGGGCTTACACAGATACGCAGTATTTT	TRBV11-3	TRBD2	-	TRBJ2-3
CAWSIGGRSNQPQHF	TGTGCCTGGAGTATTGGAGGGAGAAGCAATCAGCCCCAGCATTTT	TRBV30	-	-	TRBJ1-5
CASTPEYLSSYNEQFF	TGTGCCAGCACCCCGGAGTACCTGAGCTCCTACAATGAGCAGTTCTTC	TRBV2	-	few	TRBJ2-1
CSATSGRYPFF	TGCAGTGCTACTAGCGGGAGATATCCGTTCTTC	TRBV20-1	TRBD2	-	TRBJ2-1
CSVERGSTGELFF	TGCAGCGTTGAGAGAGGGTCCACCGGGGAGCTGTTTTTT	TRBV29-1	-	few	TRBJ2-2
CASSDPLDRENTEAFF	TGTGCCAGCAGCGATCCATTGGACAGAGAAAACACTGAAGCTTTCTTT	TRBV7-9	-	few	TRBJ1-1
CAISESGAGETQYF	TGTGCCATCAGTGAGTCGGGGGCTGGGGAGACCCAGTACTTC	TRBV10-3	-	-	TRBJ2-5
CASSFPSQAGNTIYF	TGTGCCAGCAGTTTCCCCTCCCAGGCTGGAAACACCATATATTTT	TRBV28	-	few	TRBJ1-3
CASSQVGQDYGYTF	TGCGCCAGCAGCCAAGTGGGCCAGGACTATGGCTACACCTTC	TRBV4-1	-	-	TRBJ1-2
CASSPTAFRYTF	TGTGCCAGCAGCCCCACAGCCTTTCGCTACACCTTC	TRBV6-5	-	few	TRBJ1-2
CASSSSGGGGYTF	TGTGCCAGCAGCTCGTCAGGGGGAGGTGGCTACACCTTC	TRBV7-9	TRBD1	few	TRBJ1-2
CASSPGGPKNYGYTF	TGCGCCAGCAGCCCCGGTGGGCCGAAGAACTATGGCTACACCTTC	TRBV5-1	-	-	TRBJ1-2
CASSLHLAGGSNEQFF	TGTGCCAGCAGTCTGCACCTAGCGGGAGGGTCCAATGAGCAGTTCTTC	TRBV27	TRBD2	few	TRBJ2-1
CASSLSPGATGELFF	TGCGCCAGCAGCTTGAGTCCAGGGGCCACCGGGGAGCTGTTTTTT	TRBV5-1	-	few	TRBJ2-2
CASSAAGVPYNEQFF	TGTGCCAGCAGCGCAGCAGGGGTCCCTTACAATGAGCAGTTCTTC	TRBV9	-	-	TRBJ2-1
CASSLGASPDTQYF	TGTGCCAGCAGCCTAGGGGCCTCACCAGATACGCAGTATTTT	TRBV7-2	-	few	TRBJ2-3
CASNSGSEAKNIQYF	TGCGCCAGCAACTCAGGGTCGGAAGCCAAAAACATTCAGTACTTC	TRBV10-1	-	few	TRBJ2-4
CAWGAGGGAETQYF	TGTGCCTGGGGGGCCGGCGGGGGGGCAGAGACCCAGTACTTC	TRBV30	TRBD2	-	TRBJ2-5
CAYLKLVNVVNTEAFF	TGTGCCTACTTAAAGCTGGTAAACGTGGTCAACACTGAAGCTTTCTTT	TRBV30	-	few	TRBJ1-1
CSVGQGGGNEQFF	TGCAGCGTGGGACAGGGGGGAGGCAATGAGCAGTTCTTC	TRBV29-1	TRBD1	few	TRBJ2-1
CSVPGGGTEYYNEQFF	TGCAGCGTCCCCGGGGGTGGGACAGAATACTACAATGAGCAGTTCTTC	TRBV29-1	-	-	TRBJ2-1
CASGGLAGINEQFF	TGCGCCAGCGGTGGACTAGCGGGAATCAATGAGCAGTTCTTC	TRBV5-1	TRBD2	-	TRBJ2-1
CASSVGPGAYEQYF	TGTGCCAGCAGCGTAGGCCCAGGCGCCTACGAGCAGTACTTC	TRBV9	-	-	TRBJ2-7
CASSFRLNTGELFF	TGTGCCAGCAGCTTCCGACTGAACACCGGGGAGCTGTTTTTT	TRBV7-2	-	few	TRBJ2-2
CASSLARYNEQFF	TGCGCCAGCAGCTTGGCCAGATACAATGAGCAGTTCTTC	TRBV5-1	-	-	TRBJ2-1
CSAKLNTEAFF	TGCAGTGCGAAGCTGAACACTGAAGCTTTCTTT	TRBV20-1	-	-	TRBJ1-1